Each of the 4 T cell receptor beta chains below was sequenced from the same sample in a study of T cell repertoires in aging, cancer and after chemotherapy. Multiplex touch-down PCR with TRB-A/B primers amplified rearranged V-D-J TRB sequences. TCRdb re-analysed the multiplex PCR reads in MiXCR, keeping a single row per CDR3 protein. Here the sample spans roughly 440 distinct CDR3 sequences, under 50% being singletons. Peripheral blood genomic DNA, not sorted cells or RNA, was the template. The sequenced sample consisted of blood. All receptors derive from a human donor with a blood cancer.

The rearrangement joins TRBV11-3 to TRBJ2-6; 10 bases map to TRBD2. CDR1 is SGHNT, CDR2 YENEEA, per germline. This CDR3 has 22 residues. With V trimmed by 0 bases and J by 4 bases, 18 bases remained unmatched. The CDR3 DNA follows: TGTGCCAGCAGCTTAGATCCTGGATGGCTAGCGGGAGTCTCCTCCGGGGCCAACGTCCTGACTTTC. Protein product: CASSLDPGWLAGVSSGANVLTF.

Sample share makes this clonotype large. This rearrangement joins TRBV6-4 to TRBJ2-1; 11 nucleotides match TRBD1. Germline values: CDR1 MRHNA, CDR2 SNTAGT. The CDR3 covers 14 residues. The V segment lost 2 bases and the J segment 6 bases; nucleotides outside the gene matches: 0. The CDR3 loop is CASSDGTGGNEQFF. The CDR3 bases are TGTGCCAGCAGTGACGGGACAGGGGGCAATGAGCAGTTCTTC.

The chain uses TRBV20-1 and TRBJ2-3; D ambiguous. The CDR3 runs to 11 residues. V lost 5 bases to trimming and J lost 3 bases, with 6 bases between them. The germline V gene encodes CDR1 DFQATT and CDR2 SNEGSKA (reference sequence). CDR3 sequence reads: CSALETDTQYF. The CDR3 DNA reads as TGCAGTGCTTTGGAGACAGATACGCAGTATTTT.

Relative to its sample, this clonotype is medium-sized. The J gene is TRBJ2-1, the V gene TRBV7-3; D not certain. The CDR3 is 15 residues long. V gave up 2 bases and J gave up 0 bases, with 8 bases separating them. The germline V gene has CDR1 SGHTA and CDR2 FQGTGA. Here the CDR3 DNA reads TGTGCCAGCAGCTTAGCGGCCAGCTCCTACAATGAGCAGTTCTTC. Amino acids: CASSLAASSYNEQFF.